Each of the 23 T cell receptor beta chains below was sequenced from the same sample in a study of cytomegalovirus exposure and HLA in healthy donors (dated by TCRdb to about 2017). Library preparation was by the immunoSEQ multiplex PCR assay. Entries here come from immuneACCESS through TCRdb and include only in-frame sequences with V and J called. Some clones fail to appear in such tables; in the studies checked, an unresolved V gene covers under half of the shortfall, and the cause of the remainder is unknown. For this sample the table gives under 200,000 clones, of which around 92% were detected only once. The ten largest account for around 4.4% of the sample. What was sequenced was PBMCs. These receptors came from a man between 18 and 35 years old in good health and CMV-seropositive.

This chain links TRBV6-1 with TRBJ2-7, with 9 positions matching TRBD1. J was trimmed by 4 bases and V by 6 bases; bases with no gene match: 7. Germline CDR1 reads MNHNS; CDR2 reads SASEGT. CDR3 size: 14 residues. In DNA form, the CDR3 reads TGTGCCAGCAGAACCGGGACAGGGTTATACGAGCAGTACTTC. Protein product: CASRTGTGLYEQYF.

The V call is TRBV27, the J call TRBJ1-1, with a possible D match to TRBD1 (5 bases). The CDR3 has 13 amino acids. V was clipped by 4 bases and J by 2 bases, with 8 bases between them. In germline, CDR1 is MNHEY, CDR2 SMNVEV (reference sequence). CDR3 in DNA: TGTGCCAGCAGTTACCAGGGAAACACTGAAGCTTTCTTT. As protein: CASSYQGNTEAFF.

The chain is built from TRBV27 and TRBJ2-7; 12 nucleotides line up with TRBD2. The CDR3 is made up of 16 amino acids. Germline V gene lookup returns CDR1 MNHEY and CDR2 SMNVEV (reference sequence). V lost 3 bases, J lost 3 bases, and 6 bases stayed unmatched. The CDR3 nucleotides read TGTGCCAGCAGTTTGAAACCGGGACTAGCGGGCTACGAGCAGTACTTC. This encodes CASSLKPGLAGYEQYF.

The rearrangement joins TRBV7-2 to TRBJ2-2; 12 nucleotides agree with TRBD2. Germline assignment: CDR1 SGHTA and CDR2 FQGNSA. The J segment lost 6 bases and the V segment lost 6 bases, leaving 2 bases of the junction unmatched. The CDR3 loop spans 14 amino acids. In DNA form, the CDR3 reads TGTGCCAGCAGGTCTAGCGGGAGGGCCGGGGAGCTGTTTTTT. Translating it yields CASRSSGRAGELFF. Using reference TRBV7-2 and TRBJ2-2 for the parts outside the CDR3, the full variable domain is GAGVSQSPSNKVTEKGKDVELRCDPISGHTALYWYRQSLGQGLEFLIYFQGNSAPDKSGLPSDRFSAERTGGSVSTLTIQRTQQEDSAVYLCASRSSGRAGELFFGEGSRLTVL.

V is TRBV7-9 and J is TRBJ2-1; tentative D call: TRBD2 (5 bases). The CDR3 spans 13 residues. The V gene lost 1 base and the J gene lost 7 bases, with 8 bases spanning the gap. CDR1 is SEHNR, CDR2 FQNEAQ, per germline (reference sequence). The CDR3 DNA sequence: TGTGCCAGCAGCTTAGGGGAGCGTAATGAGCAGTTCTTC. This gives the protein CASSLGERNEQFF.

The rearrangement uses TRBV7-9 and TRBJ2-3, with 10 nucleotides matching TRBD1. Germline CDR1 is SEHNR and CDR2 is FQNEAQ (reference sequence). V was pared by 5 bases and J by 6 bases, with 11 bases of the junction left unmatched. CDR3 length: 16 amino acids. CDR3 residues: CASSPRPGTGEDTQYF. The DNA of the CDR3 is TGTGCCAGCAGCCCTCGTCCCGGGACAGGGGAGGATACGCAGTATTTT.

The chain carries TRBV28 and TRBJ2-2; 11 nucleotides match TRBD2. The V segment lost 8 bases and the J segment 3 bases; nucleotides outside the gene matches: 5. This CDR3 is 15 amino acids long. The germline gives CDR1 MDHEN, CDR2 SYDVKM. The CDR3 region is CASQRLAGYTGELFF. The CDR3 region has the DNA TGTGCCAGCCAAAGACTAGCGGGGTACACCGGGGAGCTGTTTTTT.

The chain couples TRBV2 to TRBJ2-5; D perhaps matches TRBD2 (6 bases). The germline CDR1 and CDR2 sequences are SNHLY and FYNNEI. Between the trimmed V and J ends, which lost 7 bases and 6 bases, there was a span of 21 bases. The CDR3 is made up of 15 amino acids. This CDR3 reads CASNDIAREYKTQYF. The CDR3 DNA is TGTGCCAGCAACGATATAGCCCGGGAGTACAAGACCCAGTACTTC.

The chain employs TRBV7-9 and TRBJ1-1; weak D call: TRBD1 (6 bases). The germline V and J ends were trimmed by 2 bases and 4 bases, with 11 bases remaining between them. Germline lookup yields CDR1 SEHNR and CDR2 FQNEAQ (reference sequence). The CDR3 is 14 amino acids. DNA for the CDR3: TGTGCCAGCAGCTTAAAACAGGGACCCACTGAAGCTTTCTTT. Translated: CASSLKQGPTEAFF.

This chain joins TRBV29-1 and TRBJ1-1; no firm D call. Trimming stripped 4 bases from V and 1 base from J, with 10 bases between. The CDR3 covers 13 residues. Germline CDR1 SQVTM, CDR2 ANQGSEA. CDR3 in amino acids: CSVVPTWNTEAFF. CDR3 nucleotide sequence: TGCAGCGTTGTGCCTACTTGGAACACTGAAGCTTTCTTT.

The gene calls are TRBV4-1 and TRBJ2-1; TRBD2 is a possible D gene (6 bases). In germline, CDR1 is MGHRA, CDR2 YSYEKL. This CDR3 region has 15 residues. The ends were cut back, 3 bases at V and 4 bases at J, with 13 bases in the middle. CDR3 loop: CASSQRDLGYNEQFF. CDR3 sequence (DNA): TGCGCCAGCAGCCAGCGGGACCTGGGGTACAATGAGCAGTTCTTC.

The CDR3 region has the DNA TGTGCCAGCAGTGAGGTCAACGGCGGGAGAGGTACCGGGGAGCTGTTTTTT. Protein: CASSEVNGGRGTGELFF. V usage is TRBV25-1 and J usage is TRBJ2-2, with TRBD2 identical over 7 bases. The CDR3 contains 17 residues. Germline CDR1 reads MGHDK; CDR2 reads SYGVNS. The junction had 12 bases not matched to a gene; V was cut back by 3 bases and J by 5 bases.

The chain recombines TRBV2 with TRBJ1-2; 10 nucleotides match TRBD1. Germline V lookup: CDR1 SNHLY, CDR2 FYNNEI. The CDR3 has 15 residues. V was pared by 2 bases and J by 6 bases, with 6 bases of the junction left unmatched. CDR3 in DNA: TGTGCCAGCAGTGAACTGGGGACAGGGGCTGATGGCTACACCTTC. Translated, it gives CASSELGTGADGYTF. Full variable domain (outside the CDR3, taken from reference TRBV2 and TRBJ1-2): EPEVTQTPSHQVTQMGQEVILRCVPISNHLYFYWYRQILGQKVEFLVSFYNNEISEKSEIFDDQFSVERPDGSNFTLKIRSTKLEDSAMYFCASSELGTGADGYTFGSGTRLTVV.

V is TRBV29-1 and J is TRBJ2-3; 8 bases align to TRBD2. This CDR3 region has 13 residues. From germline, CDR1 is SQVTM and CDR2 ANQGSEA. Trimming at V came to 7 bases and at J to 3 bases, leaving 6 bases not matched to a gene. CDR3 loop: CSGTSGGTDTQYF. The CDR3, as DNA: TGCAGCGGCACTAGCGGTGGAACAGATACGCAGTATTTT.

The V and J genes are TRBV29-1 and TRBJ2-1; D is ambiguous. The germline V and J ends were trimmed by 1 base and 4 bases, with 5 bases remaining between them. The CDR3 has 12 amino acids. Germline V lookup: CDR1 SQVTM, CDR2 ANQGSEA. The CDR3 region has the DNA TGCAGCGTTGAAGCCCTATACAATGAGCAGTTCTTC. Its protein product is CSVEALYNEQFF.

The chain employs TRBV5-1 and TRBJ2-3, with 13 bases that match TRBD2. CDR1 and CDR2 (germline): SGHRS, YFSETQ. V was clipped by 0 bases and J by 6 bases; unmatched bases: 7. This CDR3 spans 17 amino acids. The CDR3 DNA follows: TGCGCCAGCAGCTTGGAACTAGCGGGAGGGCCTTCGGATACGCAGTATTTT. Amino acid sequence: CASSLELAGGPSDTQYF. Variable domain in full (rest from reference TRBV5-1 and TRBJ2-3): KAGVTQTPRYLIKTRGQQVTLSCSPISGHRSVSWYQQTPGQGLQFLFEYFSETQRNKGNFPGRFSGRQFSNSRSEMNVSTLELGDSALYLCASSLELAGGPSDTQYFGPGTRLTVL.

V is TRBV28 and J is TRBJ2-7; a weak D match, TRBD2 (7 bases). The CDR3 extends over 17 amino acids. CDR1 is MDHEN, CDR2 SYDVKM, per germline. V lost 6 bases to trimming and J lost 8 bases, with 29 bases between them. The chain's CDR3 is CASSHRGVAGDRMKQYF. In DNA, the CDR3 is TGTGCCAGCAGCCACCGGGGGGTGGCAGGGGACCGTATGAAGCAGTACTTC. Looking up the rest from reference TRBV28 and TRBJ2-7 gives the full variable domain: DVKVTQSSRYLVKRTGEKVFLECVQDMDHENMFWYRQDPGLGLRLIYFSYDVKMKEKGDIPEGYSVSREKKERFSLILESASTNQTSMYLCASSHRGVAGDRMKQYFGPGTRLTVT.

The rearrangement links TRBV4-1 to TRBJ1-1; D is unresolved. Germline-derived CDR1 and CDR2 are MGHRA and YSYEKL. V was cut by 0 bases and J by 2 bases, with 10 bases left in between. This CDR3 spans 15 amino acids. In nucleotides, the CDR3 is TGCGCCAGCAGCCAAGAGTTCGGGGTTAACACTGAAGCTTTCTTT. It translates to CASSQEFGVNTEAFF.

The chain carries TRBV28 and TRBJ1-5; weak D call: TRBD1 (6 bases). Between the trimmed V and J ends, which lost 7 bases and 2 bases, there was a span of 15 bases. Germline loops: CDR1 MDHEN, CDR2 SYDVKM. The CDR3 consists of 15 residues. CDR3 DNA sequence: TGTGCCAGCACACCACGGGGGGCGGGCAATCAGCCCCAGCATTTT. Translation gives CASTPRGAGNQPQHF.

This clone is a singleton in its sample. CDR3 protein: CASSYPPGWNTGELFF. The DNA for the CDR3 is TGTGCCAGCAGTTACCCTCCGGGGTGGAACACCGGGGAGCTGTTTTTT. The chain couples TRBV6-6 to TRBJ2-2; weak D call: TRBD2 (5 bases). Trimming removed 2 bases at V and 1 base at J, with 11 bases between. Per the germline V gene, CDR1 is MNHNY and CDR2 is SVGAGI (reference sequence). CDR3 size: 16 residues.

The chain links TRBV11-3 to TRBJ2-2; 8 bases line up with TRBD1. This CDR3 is 15 amino acids long. V trimming: 3 bases; J trimming: 6 bases; junction bases outside the gene matches: 6. Germline V gene sequence: CDR1 SGHNT, CDR2 YENEEA. In nucleotides, the CDR3 is TGTGCCAGCAGCTTGACAGGGGTTTTGGCCGGGGAGCTGTTTTTT. Protein product: CASSLTGVLAGELFF.

This chain uses TRBV5-6 with TRBJ2-7, with 11 bases matching TRBD1. V was pared by 4 bases and J by 4 bases, with 4 bases of the junction left unmatched. Germline-derived CDR1 and CDR2 are SGHDT and YYEEEE. This CDR3 region has 14 residues. The DNA for the CDR3 is TGTGCCAGCAGCGCCGGACAGGGGGCATACGAGCAGTACTTC. Translated: CASSAGQGAYEQYF.

This chain uses TRBV11-2 with TRBJ2-7; TRBD2 might be the D (5 bases). Trimming took off 5 bases at V and 0 bases at J, with 14 bases between the two ends. The CDR3 extends over 15 amino acids. Germline V gives CDR1 SGHAT, CDR2 FQNNGV. This CDR3 is CASSPGGGFSYEQYF. The CDR3 DNA reads TGTGCCAGCAGCCCCGGAGGCGGCTTCTCCTACGAGCAGTACTTC.